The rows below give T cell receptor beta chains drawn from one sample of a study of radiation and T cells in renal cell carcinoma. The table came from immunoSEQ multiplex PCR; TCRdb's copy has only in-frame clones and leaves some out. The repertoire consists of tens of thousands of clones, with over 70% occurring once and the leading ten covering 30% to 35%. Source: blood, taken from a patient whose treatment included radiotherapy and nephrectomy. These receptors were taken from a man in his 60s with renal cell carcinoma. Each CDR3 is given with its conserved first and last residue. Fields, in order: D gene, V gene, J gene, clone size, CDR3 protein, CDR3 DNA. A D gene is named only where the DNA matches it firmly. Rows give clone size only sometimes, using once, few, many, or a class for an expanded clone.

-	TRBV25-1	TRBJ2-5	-	CASSEYQTSMETQYF	TGTGCCAGCAGTGAATATCAAACTAGTATGGAGACCCAGTACTTC
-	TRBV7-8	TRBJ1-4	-	CASSLVFGATNEKLFF	TGTGCCAGCAGCTTAGTGTTCGGGGCAACTAATGAAAAACTGTTTTTT
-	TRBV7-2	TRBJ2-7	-	CASSPSRDTYEQYF	TGTGCCAGCAGCCCGAGCCGGGATACCTACGAGCAGTACTTC
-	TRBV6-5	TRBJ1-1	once	CASSYGGMNTEAFF	TGTGCCAGCAGTTACGGGGGTATGAACACTGAAGCTTTCTTT
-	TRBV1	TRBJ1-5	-	CTSSRTDRVYPNQPQHF	TGCACCAGCAGCCGGACTGACCGGGTCTACCCAAATCAGCCCCAGCATTTT
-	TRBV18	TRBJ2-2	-	CASSPLQGRTGELFF	TGTGCCAGCTCACCATTGCAGGGGAGGACCGGGGAGCTGTTTTTT
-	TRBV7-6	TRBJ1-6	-	CASSPSGSYNSPLHF	TGTGCCAGCAGCCCCTCAGGATCCTATAATTCACCCCTCCACTTT
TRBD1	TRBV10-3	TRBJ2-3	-	CAIKSTGASTDTQYF	TGTGCCATCAAATCGACAGGGGCTAGCACAGATACGCAGTATTTT
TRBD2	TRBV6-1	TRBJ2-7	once	CASSEYGTSNSYEQYF	TGTGCCAGCAGTGAATATGGGACTAGCAATTCCTACGAGCAGTACTTC
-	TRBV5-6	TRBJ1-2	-	CASSSLQVNYGYTF	TGTGCCAGCAGCTCGTTACAGGTCAATTATGGCTACACCTTC
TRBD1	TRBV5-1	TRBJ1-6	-	CASSNGTAYSPLHF	TGCGCCAGCAGCAACGGGACAGCTTATTCACCCCTCCACTTT
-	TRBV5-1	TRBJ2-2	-	CASSLAIGGQNTGELFF	TGCGCCAGCAGCTTGGCGATTGGGGGCCAGAACACCGGGGAGCTGTTTTTT
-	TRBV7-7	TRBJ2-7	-	CASSLARSDEQYF	TGTGCTAGCAGCTTAGCGCGAAGCGACGAGCAGTACTTC
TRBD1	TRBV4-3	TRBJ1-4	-	CASSQEGDRGNEKLFF	TGCGCCAGCAGCCAAGAAGGGGACAGGGGTAATGAAAAACTGTTTTTT
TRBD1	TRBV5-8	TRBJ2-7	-	CASRNRDRVREQYF	TGTGCCAGCAGGAACCGGGACAGGGTCCGCGAGCAGTACTTC
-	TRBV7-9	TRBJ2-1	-	CASSLAGINNEQFF	TGTGCCAGCAGCTTAGCCGGGATCAACAATGAGCAGTTCTTC
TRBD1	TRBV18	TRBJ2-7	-	CASSRVIYRGQTSATYYEQYF	TGTGCCAGCTCACGAGTAATTTACAGGGGGCAAACCTCTGCTACCTACTACGAGCAGTACTTC
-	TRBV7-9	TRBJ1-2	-	CASSFREDGYTF	TGTGCCAGCAGCTTTAGAGAAGATGGCTACACCTTC
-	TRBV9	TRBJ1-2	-	CASTGSLANYGYTF	TGTGCCAGCACCGGAAGCTTAGCTAACTATGGCTACACCTTC
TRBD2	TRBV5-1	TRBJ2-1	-	CASGSLAGVRNEQFF	TGCGCCAGCGGTTCTCTAGCGGGAGTGCGAAATGAGCAGTTCTTC
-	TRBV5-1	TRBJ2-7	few	CASSSRTDTYEQYF	TGCGCCAGCAGTTCCCGGACTGACACCTACGAGCAGTACTTC
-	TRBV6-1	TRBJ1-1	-	CASSRQQGGTEAFF	TGTGCCAGCAGTAGACAACAGGGTGGCACTGAAGCTTTCTTT
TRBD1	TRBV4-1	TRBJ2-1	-	CASSPSPGQGSDEQFF	TGCGCCAGCAGCCCCTCCCCGGGACAGGGGTCCGATGAGCAGTTCTTC
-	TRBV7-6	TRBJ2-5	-	CASSLGDGETQYF	TGTGCCAGCAGCTTAGGGGATGGGGAGACCCAGTACTTC
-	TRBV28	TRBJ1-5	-	CASESGKYSNQPQHF	TGTGCCAGCGAGAGCGGAAAGTATAGCAATCAGCCCCAGCATTTT
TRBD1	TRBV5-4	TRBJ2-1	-	CASSGRQGLGNEQFF	TGTGCCAGCAGCGGCCGACAGGGGTTGGGCAATGAGCAGTTCTTC
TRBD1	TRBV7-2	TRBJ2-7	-	CASSLRQGPYEQYF	TGTGCCAGCAGCCTAAGACAGGGTCCTTACGAGCAGTACTTC
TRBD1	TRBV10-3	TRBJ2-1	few	CAISESSRGQGYEQFF	TGTGCCATCAGTGAGTCGAGTCGGGGACAGGGCTATGAGCAGTTCTTC